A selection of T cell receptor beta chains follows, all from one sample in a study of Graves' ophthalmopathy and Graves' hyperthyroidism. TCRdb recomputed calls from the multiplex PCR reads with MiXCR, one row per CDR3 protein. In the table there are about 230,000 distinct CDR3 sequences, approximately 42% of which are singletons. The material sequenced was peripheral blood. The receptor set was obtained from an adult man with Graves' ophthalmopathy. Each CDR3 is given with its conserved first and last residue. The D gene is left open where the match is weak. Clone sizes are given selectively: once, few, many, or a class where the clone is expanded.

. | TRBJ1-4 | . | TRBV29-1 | TGCAGCGTTGAAAAGGGTTTCGGGGAAAAACTGTTTTTT | CSVEKGFGEKLFF
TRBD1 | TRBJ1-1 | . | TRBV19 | TGTGCCAGTTTAGACAGGGGACGGACTGAAGCTTTCTTT | CASLDRGRTEAFF
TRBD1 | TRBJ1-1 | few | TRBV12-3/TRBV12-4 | TGTGCCAGCAGTCGTGACAGGGCTGGAGCTTTCTTT | CASSRDRAGAFF
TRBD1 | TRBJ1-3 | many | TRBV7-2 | TGTGCCAGCAGATTGGACAGGGGGCCTGGAAACACCATATATTTT | CASRLDRGPGNTIYF
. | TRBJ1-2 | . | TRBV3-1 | TGTGCCAGCAGCCAATCCGAAGGGACTAAGGAGTTC | CASSQSEGTKEF
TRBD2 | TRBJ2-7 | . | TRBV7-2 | TGTGCCAGCTCCAAACGGGTTAGCGGGAGCTCCTACGAGCAGTACTTC | CASSKRVSGSSYEQYF
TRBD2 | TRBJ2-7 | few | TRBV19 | TGTGCCAGTAGGGGACTAGCGGGGGAGCAGTACTTC | CASRGLAGEQYF
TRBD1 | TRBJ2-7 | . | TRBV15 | TGTGCCACCAGCGGGACAGGGGGTTACGAGCAGTACTTC | CATSGTGGYEQYF
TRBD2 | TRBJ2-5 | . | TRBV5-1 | TGCGCCAGCAGCTTGGCCCCCCTAGCGGGAGGGACAGAGACCCAGTACTTC | CASSLAPLAGGTETQYF
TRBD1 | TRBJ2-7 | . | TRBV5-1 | TGCGCCAGCAGCTTGGTGGCAGGGGGCGCGGGAGAGCAGTACTTC | CASSLVAGGAGEQYF
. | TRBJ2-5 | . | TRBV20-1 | TGCAGTGCTGTTCCCGGGACCGGTGGGACCCAGTACTTC | CSAVPGTGGTQYF
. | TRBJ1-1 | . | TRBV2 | TGTGCCAGCAGTCTGACGGGACACCACACTGAAGCTTTCTTT | CASSLTGHHTEAFF
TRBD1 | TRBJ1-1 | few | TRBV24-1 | TGTGCCACCAGTCTCGGCACCGGGACAGGAGGGACTGAAGCTTTCTTT | CATSLGTGTGGTEAFF
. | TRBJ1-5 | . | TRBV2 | TGTGCCAGCAGTGGGGACAATCAGCCCCAGCATTTT | CASSGDNQPQHF
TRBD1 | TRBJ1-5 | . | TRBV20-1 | TGCAGTGCTAGGGACAGGGGGCGTGGGAATCAGCCCCAGCATTTT | CSARDRGRGNQPQHF
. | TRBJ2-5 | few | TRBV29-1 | TGCAGCGTTGAAGTAGCAGGGGCCGAGACCCAGTACTTC | CSVEVAGAETQYF
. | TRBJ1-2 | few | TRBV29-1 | TGCAGCGTAGTACTAAGGGCGGACAGTAACTATGGCTACACCTTC | CSVVLRADSNYGYTF
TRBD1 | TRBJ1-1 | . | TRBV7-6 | TGTGCCAGCAGCAAAGGGACAGGGGGCACTGAAGCTTTCTTT | CASSKGTGGTEAFF
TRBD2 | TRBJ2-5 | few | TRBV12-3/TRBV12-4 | TGTGCCAGCAGCCAAGATCGGCTAGCGGCGGAGACCCAGTACTTC | CASSQDRLAAETQYF
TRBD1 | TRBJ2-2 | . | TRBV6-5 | TGTGCCAGCAGGCCGGGACAGGGGGCCGGGGAGCTGTTTTTT | CASRPGQGAGELFF
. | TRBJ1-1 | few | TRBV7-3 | TGTGCCAGCAGCTTAACGCCGGGGAACACTGAAGCTTTCTTT | CASSLTPGNTEAFF
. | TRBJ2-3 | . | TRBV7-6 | TGTGCCAGCAGCCTCCGACCAAGCACAGATACGCAGTATTTT | CASSLRPSTDTQYF
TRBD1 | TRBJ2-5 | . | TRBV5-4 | TGTGCCAGCAGCACGACAGGGGGGCGAGAGACCCAGTACTTC | CASSTTGGRETQYF
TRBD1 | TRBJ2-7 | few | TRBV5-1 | TGCGCCAGCTTCGGACAGGGAGATGTCGAGCAGTACTTC | CASFGQGDVEQYF
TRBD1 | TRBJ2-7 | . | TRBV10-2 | TGCGCCAGCAGTGAGTGGGGACAGGGGAACGAGCAGTACTTC | CASSEWGQGNEQYF
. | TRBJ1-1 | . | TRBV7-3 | TGTGCCAGCAGAGTACAGAAGAACACTGAAGCTTTCTTT | CASRVQKNTEAFF
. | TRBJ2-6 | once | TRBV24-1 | TGTGCCTGGAGTGTAGGAGGGACTGGGGCCAACGTCCTGACTTTC | CAWSVGGTGANVLTF
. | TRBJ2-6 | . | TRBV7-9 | TGTGCCAGCAGCGGACTTTCGATCTCTGGGGCCAACGTCCTGACTTTC | CASSGLSISGANVLTF
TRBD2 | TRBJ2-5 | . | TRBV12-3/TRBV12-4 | TGTGCCAGCAGTTTCCTAGGCGGGGGGCAGGAGACCCAGTACTTC | CASSFLGGGQETQYF
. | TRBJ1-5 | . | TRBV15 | TGTGCCACCAGCAGAGATACAGGGACAAATCAGCCCCAGCATTTT | CATSRDTGTNQPQHF
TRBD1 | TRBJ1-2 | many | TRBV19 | TGTGCCAGTAAGGACTTGGGACAGGGGGCGAAGTGGGGCTACACCTTC | CASKDLGQGAKWGYTF
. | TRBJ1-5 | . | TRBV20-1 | TGCAGTGCCGCAACAGGGAATCGCAATCAGCCCCAGCATTTT | CSAATGNRNQPQHF
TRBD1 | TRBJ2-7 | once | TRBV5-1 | TGTGCCAGCAGCTTGTCGGGGACAGGGGGCTCCTACGAGCAGTACTTC | CASSLSGTGGSYEQYF
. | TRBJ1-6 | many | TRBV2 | TGTGCCACCGCGGGACACCCTAATAATTCACCCCTCCACTTT | CATAGHPNNSPLHF
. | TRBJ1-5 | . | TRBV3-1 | TGTGCCAGCAGCCAAGGTAGGGGAGGCAATCAGCCCCAGCATTTT | CASSQGRGGNQPQHF
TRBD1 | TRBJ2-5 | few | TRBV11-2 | TGTGCCAGTTCGGACAGGACCCAAGAGACCCAGTACTTC | CASSDRTQETQYF
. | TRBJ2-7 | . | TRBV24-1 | TGTGCCACCAGTGACTCGGGTCCGACCTACGAGCAGTACTTC | CATSDSGPTYEQYF
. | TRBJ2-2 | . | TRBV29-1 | TGCAGCGCCTCCTTGGGGGCGCGGGACACCGGGGAGCTGTTTTTT | CSASLGARDTGELFF
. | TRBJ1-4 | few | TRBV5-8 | TGTGCCAGCAGCTTGGATCCTGCAACTAATGAAAAACTGTTTTTT | CASSLDPATNEKLFF
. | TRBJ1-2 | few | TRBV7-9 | TGTGCCAGCAGCTTAGCCGGGGTAGGCTACACCTTC | CASSLAGVGYTF
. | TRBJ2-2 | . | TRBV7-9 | TGTGCCAGCAGCTCTGGACGGCCGAACACCGGGGAGCTGTTTTTT | CASSSGRPNTGELFF